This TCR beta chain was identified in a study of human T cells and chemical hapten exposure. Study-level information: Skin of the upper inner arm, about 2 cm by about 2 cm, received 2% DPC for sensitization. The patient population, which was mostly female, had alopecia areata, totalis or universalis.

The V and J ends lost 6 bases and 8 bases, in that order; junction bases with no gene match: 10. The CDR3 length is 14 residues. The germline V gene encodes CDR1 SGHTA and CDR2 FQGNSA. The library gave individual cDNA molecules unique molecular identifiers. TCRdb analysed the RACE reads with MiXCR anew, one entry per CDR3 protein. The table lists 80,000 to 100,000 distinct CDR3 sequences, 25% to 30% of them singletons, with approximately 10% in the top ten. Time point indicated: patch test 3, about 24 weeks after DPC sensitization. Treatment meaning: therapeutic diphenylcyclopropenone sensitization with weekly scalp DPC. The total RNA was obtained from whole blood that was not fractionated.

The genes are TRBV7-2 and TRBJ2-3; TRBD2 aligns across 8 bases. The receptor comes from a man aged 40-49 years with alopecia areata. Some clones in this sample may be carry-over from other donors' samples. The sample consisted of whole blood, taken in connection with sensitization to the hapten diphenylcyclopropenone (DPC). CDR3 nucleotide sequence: TGTGCCAGCAGGAATAGCGGGAAGGTTACTACGCAGTATTTT. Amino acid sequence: CASRNSGKVTTQYF.